These T cell receptor beta chains were read from a single sample in a study of T cells in Graves' hyperthyroidism and ophthalmopathy. In TCRdb, the multiplex PCR reads were re-called with MiXCR into one record per CDR3 protein. The profile shows some 350,000 distinct CDR3 sequences, roughly an eighth of them singletons. Material: blood. These receptors were obtained from a woman between 35 and 50 years old with Graves' ophthalmopathy. Each CDR3 is given with its conserved first and last residue. Fields, in order: J gene, V gene, D gene, clone size, CDR3 protein, CDR3 DNA. D genes are given only for firm matches. The size of a clone is reported for some rows only, either as once, few or many, or as a class for expanded clones.

>TRBJ2-2|TRBV6-1|NA|many
CASRRPRTHRELFF
TGTGCCAGCAGGAGGCCGCGAACCCACCGGGAGCTGTTTTTT
>TRBJ2-5|TRBV6-1|NA|NA
CASSALVGPQETQYF
TGTGCCAGCAGTGCACTAGTGGGGCCCCAAGAGACCCAGTACTTC
>TRBJ1-5|TRBV2|NA|many
CASREGGQRSNQPQHF
TGTGCCAGCAGGGAGGGAGGACAGAGAAGCAATCAGCCCCAGCATTTT
>TRBJ2-7|TRBV2|NA|many
CASSESGPSYEQYF
TGTGCCAGCAGTGAAAGCGGCCCCTCCTACGAGCAGTACTTC
>TRBJ2-3|TRBV9|TRBD2|NA
CASSVAAGSRTDTQYF
TGTGCCAGCAGCGTAGCAGCGGGGAGCCGCACAGATACGCAGTATTTT
>TRBJ1-4|TRBV5-1|TRBD1|NA
CASKMITGTGLEKLFF
TGCGCCAGCAAGATGATTACCGGGACAGGGCTTGAAAAACTGTTTTTT
>TRBJ1-1|TRBV5-1|NA|many
CASSLGRGTNTEAFF
TGCGCCAGCAGCTTGGGTCGGGGAACGAACACTGAAGCTTTCTTT
>TRBJ2-1|TRBV3-1|NA|NA
CASSQDVLRNEQFF
TGTGCCAGCAGCCAAGATGTTCTTAGAAATGAGCAGTTCTTC
>TRBJ2-4|TRBV2|NA|many
CASSEVKRLAKNIQYF
TGTGCCAGCAGTGAAGTTAAAAGACTAGCCAAAAACATTCAGTACTTC
>TRBJ1-2|TRBV3-1|NA|few
CASSHLGEGYGYTF
TGTGCCAGCAGCCATTTAGGGGAGGGCTATGGCTACACCTTC
>TRBJ2-1|TRBV5-6|TRBD2|few
CASSLPGRALFF
TGTGCCAGCAGCTTACCCGGGAGGGCCTTGTTCTTC
>TRBJ2-7|TRBV4-1|TRBD2|NA
CASSQLSGGLSYEQYF
TGCGCCAGCAGCCAACTCAGCGGGGGCCTCTCCTACGAGCAGTACTTC
>TRBJ1-1|TRBV2|TRBD1|many
CASIPRQGVWNTEAFF
TGTGCCAGCATCCCAAGACAGGGAGTTTGGAACACTGAAGCTTTCTTT
>TRBJ2-1|TRBV20-1|TRBD2|NA
CTASGGVEFF
TGCACTGCTAGCGGGGGGGTTGAGTTCTTC
>TRBJ2-3|TRBV7-2|NA|many
CASSLHGDGTDTQYF
TGTGCCAGCAGCTTACACGGGGATGGCACAGATACGCAGTATTTT
>TRBJ2-3|TRBV7-2|TRBD2|many
CASSPTSSGKDTQYF
TGTGCCAGCAGCCCGACTAGCTCCGGCAAGGATACGCAGTATTTT
>TRBJ2-7|TRBV28|NA|many
CASSRPSGLEQYF
TGTGCCAGCAGCCGCCCCTCGGGGCTCGAGCAGTACTTC
>TRBJ2-2|TRBV9|NA|NA
CASSVAAGMGTGELFF
TGTGCCAGCAGCGTAGCGGCGGGGATGGGCACCGGGGAGCTGTTTTTT
>TRBJ1-1|TRBV7-9|NA|few
CASRFTRDTEAFF
TGTGCCAGCAGGTTCACACGGGACACTGAAGCTTTCTTT
>TRBJ2-5|TRBV3-1|NA|many
CASSQDQGFGTQYF
TGTGCCAGCAGCCAAGATCAAGGGTTTGGGACCCAGTACTTC
>TRBJ1-2|TRBV6-5|NA|few
CASSYGGRENYGYTF
TGTGCCAGCAGTTACGGCGGGAGGGAGAACTATGGCTACACCTTC
>TRBJ1-2|TRBV6-1|NA|many
CASRGDTSGYTF
TGTGCCAGCAGGGGGGACACTTCTGGCTACACCTTC
>TRBJ2-3|TRBV19|NA|NA
CASSIGFWKDTQYF
TGTGCCAGTAGTATTGGGTTCTGGAAGGATACGCAGTATTTT
>TRBJ2-2|TRBV7-2|NA|many
CASSFGSRNTGELFF
TGTGCCAGCAGCTTCGGGTCTCGCAACACCGGGGAGCTGTTTTTT
>TRBJ1-2|TRBV12-3/TRBV12-4|NA|many
CASSPTQYGYTF
TGTGCCAGCAGCCCCACTCAGTATGGCTACACCTTC
>TRBJ2-4|TRBV10-3|TRBD2|many
CAISDTSGSGQNIQYF
TGTGCCATCAGTGACACTAGCGGGAGTGGCCAAAACATTCAGTACTTC
>TRBJ2-1|TRBV20-1|TRBD2|few
CSASGGLGHNEQFF
TGCAGTGCTAGTGGGGGACTAGGGCACAATGAGCAGTTCTTC
>TRBJ2-7|TRBV7-2|TRBD1|few
CASSVTGVYAYEQYF
TGTGCCAGCAGCGTCACAGGGGTTTACGCTTACGAGCAGTACTTC
>TRBJ2-5|TRBV20-1|NA|few
CSAPTDYSETQYF
TGCAGTGCTCCTACCGACTACTCGGAGACCCAGTACTTC
>TRBJ1-6|TRBV10-3|TRBD1|many
CAISPGTANSPLHF
TGTGCCATCAGTCCCGGGACAGCTAATTCACCCCTCCACTTT
>TRBJ2-3|TRBV20-1|TRBD2|few
CSASEAGGPDTQYF
TGCAGTGCTAGTGAAGCGGGGGGCCCAGATACGCAGTATTTT
>TRBJ1-3|TRBV7-9|NA|many
CASSLPGPGNTIYF
TGTGCCAGCAGCCTACCCGGGCCTGGAAACACCATATATTTT
>TRBJ2-7|TRBV7-3|NA|many
CASSYMDKPAYEQYF
TGTGCCAGCAGCTACATGGATAAACCAGCCTACGAGCAGTACTTC
>TRBJ2-7|TRBV2|TRBD2|many
CASSEPSQLAGGPNSYEQYF
TGTGCCAGCAGTGAACCCTCCCAACTAGCGGGAGGACCCAACTCCTACGAGCAGTACTTC
>TRBJ1-1|TRBV28|NA|many
CASSLKLTNTEAFF
TGTGCCAGCAGTTTAAAGTTGACGAACACTGAAGCTTTCTTT
>TRBJ2-4|TRBV3-1|NA|few
CASSRRDSMGKNIQYF
TGTGCCAGCAGCCGAAGGGACTCCATGGGCAAAAACATTCAGTACTTC
>TRBJ1-1|TRBV27|NA|many
CASSFGREAFF
TGTGCCAGCAGTTTCGGGCGGGAAGCTTTCTTT
>TRBJ2-2|TRBV29-1|NA|few
CSVEIGSANTGELFF
TGCAGCGTTGAAATAGGTTCGGCGAACACCGGGGAGCTGTTTTTT
>TRBJ2-5|TRBV5-4|TRBD1|few
CASSTPAGTGGPHRETQYF
TGTGCCAGCAGCACCCCCGCCGGGACAGGGGGCCCTCACAGAGAGACCCAGTACTTC
>TRBJ1-6|TRBV27|NA|NA
CASSSTEKNSPLHF
TGTGCCAGCAGTTCCACTGAGAAAAATTCACCCCTCCACTTT
>TRBJ1-1|TRBV10-3|TRBD1|few
CAISESTGQGSSEAFF
TGTGCCATCAGTGAGTCGACGGGACAGGGCTCCTCTGAAGCTTTCTTT
>TRBJ2-7|TRBV10-3|TRBD1|many
CAISRDRGVNEQYF
TGTGCCATCAGCAGGGACAGGGGCGTGAACGAGCAGTACTTC
>TRBJ2-1|TRBV5-1|NA|NA
CASSLGFPYNEQFF
TGCGCCAGCAGCTTGGGCTTCCCCTACAATGAGCAGTTCTTC
>TRBJ2-2|TRBV15|NA|NA
CATSRQVFSTGELFF
TGTGCCACCAGCAGACAGGTTTTTAGCACCGGGGAGCTGTTTTTT
>TRBJ2-1|TRBV11-3|TRBD2|NA
CASSRLAGDYNEQFF
TGTGCCAGCAGCAGACTAGCGGGGGACTACAATGAGCAGTTCTTC
>TRBJ1-1|TRBV6-1|NA|NA
CASSYEVVTEAFF
TGTGCCAGCAGTTACGAAGTTGTCACTGAAGCTTTCTTT
>TRBJ1-1|TRBV3-1|NA|few
CASSHKSSRNTEAFF
TGTGCCAGCAGCCATAAAAGTTCGAGGAACACTGAAGCTTTCTTT
>TRBJ2-1|TRBV11-3|TRBD1|NA
CASSPGTGYNEQFF
TGTGCCAGCAGCCCGGGGACAGGCTACAATGAGCAGTTCTTC